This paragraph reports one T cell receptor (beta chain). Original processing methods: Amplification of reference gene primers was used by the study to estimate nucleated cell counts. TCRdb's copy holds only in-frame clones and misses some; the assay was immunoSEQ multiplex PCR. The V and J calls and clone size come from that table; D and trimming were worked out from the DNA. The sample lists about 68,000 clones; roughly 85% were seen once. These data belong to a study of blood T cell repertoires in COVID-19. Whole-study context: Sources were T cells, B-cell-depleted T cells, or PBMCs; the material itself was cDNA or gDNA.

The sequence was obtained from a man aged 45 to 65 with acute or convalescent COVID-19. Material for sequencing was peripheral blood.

The CDR3: CASSPGRGGNTIYF. The CDR3 coding sequence is TGTGCCAGCAGCCCCGGGAGGGGGGGAAACACCATATATTTT. The chain uses TRBV27 and TRBJ1-3, with D maybe TRBD1 (6 bases). The CDR3 extends over 14 amino acids. From germline, CDR1 is MNHEY and CDR2 SMNVEV (reference sequence). V lost 6 bases and J lost 4, with 13 bases in between.